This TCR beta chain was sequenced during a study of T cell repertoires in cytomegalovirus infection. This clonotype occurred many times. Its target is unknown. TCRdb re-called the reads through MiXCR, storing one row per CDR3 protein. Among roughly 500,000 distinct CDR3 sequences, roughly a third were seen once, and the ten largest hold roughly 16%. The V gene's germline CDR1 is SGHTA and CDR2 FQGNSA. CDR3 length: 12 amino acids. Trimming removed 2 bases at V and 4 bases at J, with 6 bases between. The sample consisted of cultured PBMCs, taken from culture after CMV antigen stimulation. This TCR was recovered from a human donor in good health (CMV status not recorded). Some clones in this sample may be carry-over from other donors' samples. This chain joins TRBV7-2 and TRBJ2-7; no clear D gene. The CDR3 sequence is CASSLLGYEQYF. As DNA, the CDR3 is TGTGCCAGCAGCTTACTCGGGTACGAGCAGTACTTC.